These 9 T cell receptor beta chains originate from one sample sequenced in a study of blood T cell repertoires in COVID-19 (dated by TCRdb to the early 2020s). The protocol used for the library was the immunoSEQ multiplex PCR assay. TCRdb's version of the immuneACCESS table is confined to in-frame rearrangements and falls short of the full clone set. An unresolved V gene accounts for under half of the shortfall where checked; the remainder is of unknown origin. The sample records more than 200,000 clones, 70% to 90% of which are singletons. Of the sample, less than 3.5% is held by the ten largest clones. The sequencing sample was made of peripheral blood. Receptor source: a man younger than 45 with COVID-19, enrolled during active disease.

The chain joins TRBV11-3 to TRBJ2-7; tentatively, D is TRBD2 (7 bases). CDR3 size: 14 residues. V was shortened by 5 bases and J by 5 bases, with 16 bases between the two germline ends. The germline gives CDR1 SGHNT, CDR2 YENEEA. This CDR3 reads CASSRGASEHEQYF. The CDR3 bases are TGTGCCAGCAGCCGGGGGGCTAGCGAGCACGAGCAGTACTTC.

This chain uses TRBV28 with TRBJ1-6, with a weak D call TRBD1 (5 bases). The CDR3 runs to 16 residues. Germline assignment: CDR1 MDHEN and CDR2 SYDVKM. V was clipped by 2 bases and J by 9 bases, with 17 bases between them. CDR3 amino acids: CASSLTPQGRSSPLHF. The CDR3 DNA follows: TGTGCCAGCAGTTTAACCCCCCAGGGAAGGAGTTCACCCCTCCACTTT.

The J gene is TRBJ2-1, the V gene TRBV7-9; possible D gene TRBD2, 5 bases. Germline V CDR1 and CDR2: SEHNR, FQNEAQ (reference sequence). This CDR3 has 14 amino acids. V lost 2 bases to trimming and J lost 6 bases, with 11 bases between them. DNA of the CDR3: TGTGCCAGCAGCTTATTTAGCGTGGGCAATGAGCAGTTCTTC. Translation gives CASSLFSVGNEQFF.

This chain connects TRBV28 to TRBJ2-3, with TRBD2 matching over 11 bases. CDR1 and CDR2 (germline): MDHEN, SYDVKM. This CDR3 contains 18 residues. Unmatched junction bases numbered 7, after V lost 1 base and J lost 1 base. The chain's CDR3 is CASSLFGASGRRTDTQYF. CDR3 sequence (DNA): TGTGCCAGCAGTTTATTCGGAGCTAGCGGGAGGCGCACAGATACGCAGTATTTT.

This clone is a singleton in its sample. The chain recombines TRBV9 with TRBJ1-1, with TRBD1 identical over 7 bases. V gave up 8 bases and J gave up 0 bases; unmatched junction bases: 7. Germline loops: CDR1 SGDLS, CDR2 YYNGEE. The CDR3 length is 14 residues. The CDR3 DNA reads TGTGCCAGTTCCATTACAGGGGTGAACACTGAAGCTTTCTTT. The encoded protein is CASSITGVNTEAFF.

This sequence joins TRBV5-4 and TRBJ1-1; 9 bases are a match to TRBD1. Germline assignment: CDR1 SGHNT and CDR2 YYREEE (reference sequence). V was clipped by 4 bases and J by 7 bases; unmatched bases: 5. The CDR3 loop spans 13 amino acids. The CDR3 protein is CASSIGQGIEAFF. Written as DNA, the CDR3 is TGTGCCAGCAGCATTGGACAGGGGATTGAAGCTTTCTTT.

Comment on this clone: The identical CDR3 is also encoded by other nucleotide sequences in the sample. The CDR3, as DNA: TGTGCCAGCAGTTTTGGGACAGGGCTTGATAATTCACCCCTCCACTTT. This sequence encodes CASSFGTGLDNSPLHF. The genes are TRBV28 and TRBJ1-6, with TRBD1 matching 9 bases. CDR1 and CDR2 from the germline V gene are MDHEN and SYDVKM. The CDR3 length is 16 residues. V was clipped by 3 bases and J by 5 bases; unmatched bases: 5.

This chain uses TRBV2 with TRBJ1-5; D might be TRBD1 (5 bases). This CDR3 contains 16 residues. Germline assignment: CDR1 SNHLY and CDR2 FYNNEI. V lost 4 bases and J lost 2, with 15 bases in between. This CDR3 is CASSGVSRGGNQPQHF. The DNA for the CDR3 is TGTGCCAGCAGTGGGGTATCACGGGGGGGCAATCAGCCCCAGCATTTT. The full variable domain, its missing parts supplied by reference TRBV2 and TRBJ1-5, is EPEVTQTPSHQVTQMGQEVILRCVPISNHLYFYWYRQILGQKVEFLVSFYNNEISEKSEIFDDQFSVERPDGSNFTLKIRSTKLEDSAMYFCASSGVSRGGNQPQHFGDGTRLSIL.

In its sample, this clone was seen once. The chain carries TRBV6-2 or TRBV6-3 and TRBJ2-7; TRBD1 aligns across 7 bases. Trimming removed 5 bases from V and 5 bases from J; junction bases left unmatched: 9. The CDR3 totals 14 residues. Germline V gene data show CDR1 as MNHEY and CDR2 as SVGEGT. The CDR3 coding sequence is TGTGCCAGCAGTGACACCAGGGGGATCGACGAGCAGTACTTC. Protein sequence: CASSDTRGIDEQYF.